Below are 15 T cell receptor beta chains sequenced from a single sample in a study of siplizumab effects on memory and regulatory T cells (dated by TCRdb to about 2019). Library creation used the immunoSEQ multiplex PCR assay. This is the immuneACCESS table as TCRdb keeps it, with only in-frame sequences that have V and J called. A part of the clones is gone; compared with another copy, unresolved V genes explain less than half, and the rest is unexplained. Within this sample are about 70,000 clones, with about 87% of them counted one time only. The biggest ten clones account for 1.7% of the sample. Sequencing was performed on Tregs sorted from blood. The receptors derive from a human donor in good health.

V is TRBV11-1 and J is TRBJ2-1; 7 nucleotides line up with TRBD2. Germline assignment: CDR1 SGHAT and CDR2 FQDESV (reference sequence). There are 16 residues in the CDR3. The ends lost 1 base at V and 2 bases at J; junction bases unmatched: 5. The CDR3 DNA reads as TGTGCCAGCAGCTTAGGGGCAGGGAGGGCCTACAATGAGCAGTTCTTC. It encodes CASSLGAGRAYNEQFF.

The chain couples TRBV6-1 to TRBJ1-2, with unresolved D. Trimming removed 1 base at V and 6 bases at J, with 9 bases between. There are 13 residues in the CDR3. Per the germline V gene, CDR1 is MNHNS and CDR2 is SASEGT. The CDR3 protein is CASSEGWKDGYTF. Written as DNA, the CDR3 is TGTGCCAGCAGTGAAGGGTGGAAGGATGGCTACACCTTC.

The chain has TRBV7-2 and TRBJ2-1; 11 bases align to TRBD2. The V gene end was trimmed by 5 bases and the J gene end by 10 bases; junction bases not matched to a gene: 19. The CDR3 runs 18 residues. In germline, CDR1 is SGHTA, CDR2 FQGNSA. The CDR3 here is CASSPLAAASGRRGEQFF. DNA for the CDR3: TGTGCCAGCAGCCCCCTAGCGGCTGCTAGCGGGAGGCGCGGGGAGCAGTTCTTC.

DNA of the CDR3: TGCGCCAGCAGCCATGGCGGGATAAACACCGGGGAGCTGTTTTTT. This translates into CASSHGGINTGELFF. The chain links TRBV5-1 to TRBJ2-2; maybe TRBD2 (6 bases). CDR3 length: 15 residues. Trimming removed 4 bases from V and 2 bases from J, with 12 bases in between. Germline lookup yields CDR1 SGHRS and CDR2 YFSETQ. The complete variable domain, with remaining parts taken from reference TRBV5-1 and TRBJ2-2, reads KAGVTQTPRYLIKTRGQQVTLSCSPISGHRSVSWYQQTPGQGLQFLFEYFSETQRNKGNFPGRFSGRQFSNSRSEMNVSTLELGDSALYLCASSHGGINTGELFFGEGSRLTVL.

This CDR3 reads CASSQVPGAPYEQYF. The CDR3, as DNA: TGCGCCAGCAGCCAAGTTCCAGGGGCTCCCTACGAGCAGTACTTC. This sequence joins TRBV4-1 and TRBJ2-7; D may be TRBD1 (6 bases). The germline V and J ends were trimmed by 1 base and 2 bases, with 12 bases remaining between them. Germline V gene data show CDR1 as MGHRA and CDR2 as YSYEKL. The CDR3 contains 15 residues.

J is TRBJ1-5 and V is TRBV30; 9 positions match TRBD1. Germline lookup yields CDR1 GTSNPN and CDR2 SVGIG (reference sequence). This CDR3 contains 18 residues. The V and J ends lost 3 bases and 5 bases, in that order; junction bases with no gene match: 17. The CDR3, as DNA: TGTGCCTGGAGCGTCCGGGACAGGGTCATCCTCCGGGATCAGCCCCAGCATTTT. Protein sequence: CAWSVRDRVILRDQPQHF.

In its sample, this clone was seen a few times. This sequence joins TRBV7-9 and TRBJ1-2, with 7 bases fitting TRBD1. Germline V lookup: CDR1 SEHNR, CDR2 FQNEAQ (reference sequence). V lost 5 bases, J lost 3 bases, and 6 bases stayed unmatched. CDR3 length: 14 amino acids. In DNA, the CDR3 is TGTGCCAGCAGCGGACAGGTCCCCTACTATGGCTACACCTTC. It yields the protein CASSGQVPYYGYTF.

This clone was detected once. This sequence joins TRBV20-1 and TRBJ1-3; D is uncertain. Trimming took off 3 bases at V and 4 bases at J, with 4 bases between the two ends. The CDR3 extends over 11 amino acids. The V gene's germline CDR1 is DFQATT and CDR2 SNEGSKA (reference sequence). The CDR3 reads CSASTGNTIYF. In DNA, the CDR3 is TGCAGTGCTAGCACGGGAAACACCATATATTTT.

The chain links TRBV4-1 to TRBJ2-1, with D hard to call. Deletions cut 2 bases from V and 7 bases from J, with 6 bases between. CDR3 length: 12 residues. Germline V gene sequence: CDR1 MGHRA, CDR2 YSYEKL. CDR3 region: CASSQRRNEQFF. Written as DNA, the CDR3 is TGCGCCAGCAGCCAACGGCGGAATGAGCAGTTCTTC.

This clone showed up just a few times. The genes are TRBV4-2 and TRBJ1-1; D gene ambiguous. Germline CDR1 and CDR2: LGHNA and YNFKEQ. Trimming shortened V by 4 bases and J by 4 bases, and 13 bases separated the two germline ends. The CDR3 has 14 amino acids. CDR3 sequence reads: CASSPLSGATEAFF. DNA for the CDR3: TGTGCCAGCAGCCCTCTTTCCGGAGCCACTGAAGCTTTCTTT.

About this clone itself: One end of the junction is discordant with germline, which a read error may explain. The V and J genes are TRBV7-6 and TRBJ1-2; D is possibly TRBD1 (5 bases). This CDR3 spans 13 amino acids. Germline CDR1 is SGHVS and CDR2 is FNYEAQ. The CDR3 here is CTSSSSQGDGYTF. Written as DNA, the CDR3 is TGTACCAGCAGCTCAAGCCAGGGAGATGGCTACACCTTC.

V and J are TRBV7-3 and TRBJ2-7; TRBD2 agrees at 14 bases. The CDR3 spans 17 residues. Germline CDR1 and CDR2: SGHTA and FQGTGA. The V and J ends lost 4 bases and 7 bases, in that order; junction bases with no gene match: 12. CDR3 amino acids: CASSSSGTSGSLGEQYF. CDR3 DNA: TGTGCCAGCAGCTCCTCCGGGACTAGCGGGAGTCTAGGTGAGCAGTACTTC.

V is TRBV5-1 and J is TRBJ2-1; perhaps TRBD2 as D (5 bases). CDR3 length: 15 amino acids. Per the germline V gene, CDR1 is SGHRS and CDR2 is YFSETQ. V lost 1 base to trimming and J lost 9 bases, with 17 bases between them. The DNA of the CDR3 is TGCGCCAGCAGCTTGTTGGCTAGCCGCCGGAGTGAGCAGTTCTTC. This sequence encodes CASSLLASRRSEQFF.

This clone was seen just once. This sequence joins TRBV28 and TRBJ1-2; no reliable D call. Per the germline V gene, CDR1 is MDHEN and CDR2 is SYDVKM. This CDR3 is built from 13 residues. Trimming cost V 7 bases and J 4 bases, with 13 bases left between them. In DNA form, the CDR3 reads TGTGCCAGCAAGTCGCTTCCAGGCTATGGCTACACCTTC. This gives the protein CASKSLPGYGYTF.

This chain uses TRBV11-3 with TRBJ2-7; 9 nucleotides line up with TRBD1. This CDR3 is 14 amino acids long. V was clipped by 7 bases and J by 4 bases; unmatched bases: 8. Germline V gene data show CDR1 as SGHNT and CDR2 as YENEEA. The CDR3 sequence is CASTRQGVIYEQYF. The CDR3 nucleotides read TGTGCCAGCACTAGACAGGGGGTGATATACGAGCAGTACTTC.